Shown below are 27 T cell receptor beta chains from a single sample sequenced in a study of blood T cell repertoires in COVID-19 (TCRdb year 2020). Libraries were made using the immunoSEQ multiplex PCR assay. In its TCRdb copy, this immuneACCESS table keeps in-frame sequences only and misses some clones. Where compared with another copy, unresolved V genes explain less than half of these, and the others have no known cause. The sample includes about 73,000 clones, with approximately 83% observed a single time. Of the sample, over 2% is held by the ten largest clones. Sequenced: peripheral blood. The receptor set was obtained from a man of 80 years or more with active or convalescent COVID-19.

This chain links TRBV5-1 with TRBJ2-3; 9 nucleotides line up with TRBD2. The CDR3 is made up of 16 amino acids. With V trimmed by 0 bases and J by 3 bases, 5 bases remained unmatched. Germline V CDR1 and CDR2: SGHRS, YFSETQ. Written as DNA, the CDR3 is TGCGCCAGCAGCTTGGGTGGTAGCGGGAGTACAGATACGCAGTATTTT. Encoded protein: CASSLGGSGSTDTQYF.

The V call is TRBV5-4, the J call TRBJ2-7; maybe TRBD1 (6 bases). The ends were cut back, 0 bases at V and 2 bases at J, with 12 bases in the middle. Germline CDR1 reads SGHNT; CDR2 reads YYREEE (reference sequence). The CDR3 sequence is 15 residues long. CDR3 residues: CASSLGGPGTYEQYF. CDR3 nucleotides: TGTGCCAGCAGCTTGGGGGGGCCAGGGACCTACGAGCAGTACTTC.

V gene TRBV6-5 combines with J gene TRBJ1-5, with D unclear. Germline values: CDR1 MNHEY, CDR2 SVGAGI. V was pared by 6 bases and J by 5 bases, with 17 bases between. This CDR3 is 15 amino acids long. The DNA for the CDR3 is TGTGCCAGCAGGAGTGCAGAGGGAGGGTATCAGCCCCAGCATTTT. This encodes CASRSAEGGYQPQHF.

The genes are TRBV24-1 and TRBJ2-5; D is possibly TRBD2 (7 bases). V was cut by 4 bases and J by 4 bases, with 18 bases left in between. Per the germline V gene, CDR1 is KGHDR and CDR2 is SFDVKD. The length of the CDR3 is 16 residues. The CDR3 protein is CATSDTGREGGETQYF. CDR3 sequence (DNA): TGTGCCACCAGTGACACGGGGAGGGAAGGGGGAGAGACCCAGTACTTC.

The chain recombines TRBV5-4 with TRBJ2-5, with D tentatively TRBD2 (6 bases). The CDR3 runs to 15 residues. V was pared by 3 bases and J by 2 bases, with 14 bases between. CDR1 and CDR2 (germline): SGHNT, YYREEE (reference sequence). The CDR3 DNA sequence: TGTGCCAGCAGCTCTCCATATCGGGGGCAAGAGACCCAGTACTTC. Translating gives CASSSPYRGQETQYF.

The genes are TRBV6-5 and TRBJ2-1; D might be TRBD2 (6 bases). CDR3 length equals 16 residues. V lost 4 bases, J lost 4 bases, and 17 bases lay in between. The germline V gene encodes CDR1 MNHEY and CDR2 SVGAGI. CDR3 bases: TGTGCCAGCAGTTCCCGTCATGGACTATTTTACAATGAGCAGTTCTTC. This gives the protein CASSSRHGLFYNEQFF.

V gene TRBV5-8 combines with J gene TRBJ2-4; 8 nucleotides match TRBD1. CDR1 and CDR2 (germline): SGHTS, YDEGEE. Trimming took 3 bases from V and 9 from J; bases not matched to a gene: 5. CDR3 length: 13 amino acids. CDR3 amino acids: CASSWTGRAIQYF. CDR3 nucleotide sequence: TGTGCCAGCAGCTGGACAGGGCGGGCCATTCAGTACTTC.

The gene calls are TRBV13 and TRBJ2-5, with D possibly TRBD2 on 6 matching bases. Germline CDR1 reads PRHDT; CDR2 reads FYEKMQ (reference sequence). Trimming stripped 4 bases from V and 2 bases from J, with 17 bases between. CDR3 length equals 16 residues. CDR3 DNA sequence: TGTGCCAGCAGCTCCGGGTCTCGGGAGCCGCAAGAGACCCAGTACTTC. This translates into CASSSGSREPQETQYF.

This chain joins TRBV7-8 and TRBJ1-3; 7 bases are a match to TRBD1. The CDR3 consists of 16 residues. With V trimmed by 1 base and J by 4 bases, 7 bases remained unmatched. Germline lookup yields CDR1 SGHVS and CDR2 FQNEAQ. In DNA form, the CDR3 reads TGTGCCAGCAGCTTAGGCGACAGGGCTTCCGGAAACACCATATATTTT. It is translated as CASSLGDRASGNTIYF. Variable domain in full (rest from reference TRBV7-8 and TRBJ1-3): GAGVSQSPRYKVAKRGQDVALRCDPISGHVSLFWYQQALGQGPEFLTYFQNEAQLDKSGLPSDRFFAERPEGSVSTLKIQRTQQEDSAVYLCASSLGDRASGNTIYFGEGSWLTVV.

This chain connects TRBV24-1 to TRBJ2-1; 14 bases align to TRBD2. The V and J ends lost 4 bases and 8 bases, in that order; junction bases with no gene match: 9. Germline V gene sequence: CDR1 KGHDR, CDR2 SFDVKD. The CDR3 sequence is 17 residues long. CDR3 in amino acids: CATSDTRTSGGWDEQFF. The CDR3 DNA sequence: TGTGCCACCAGTGACACCCGGACTAGCGGGGGGTGGGATGAGCAGTTCTTC.

The chain carries TRBV18 and TRBJ1-4, with 7 bases lining up with TRBD1. The CDR3 length is 19 residues. The V and J ends lost 2 bases and 0 bases, in that order; junction bases with no gene match: 12. Per germline, CDR1 KGHSH and CDR2 LQKENI. As DNA, the CDR3 is TGTGCCAGCTCACCATCCGCGACAGGGTGGACGGCAACTAATGAAAAACTGTTTTTT. Translation gives CASSPSATGWTATNEKLFF.

The chain is built from TRBV6-1 and TRBJ2-7; TRBD2 aligns across 10 bases. The CDR3 is 15 amino acids. From germline, CDR1 is MNHNS and CDR2 SASEGT. The junction had 3 bases not matched to a gene; V was cut back by 1 base and J by 3 bases. The CDR3 sequence is CASSEVWTSGYEQYF. DNA for the CDR3: TGTGCCAGCAGTGAAGTCTGGACTAGCGGCTACGAGCAGTACTTC.

The V call is TRBV30, the J call TRBJ2-1; 7 bases are shared with TRBD2. From germline, CDR1 is GTSNPN and CDR2 SVGIG (reference sequence). The junction had 9 bases not matched to a gene; V was cut back by 0 bases and J by 7 bases. The CDR3 is 15 amino acids. CDR3 amino acids: CAWSVLWGLKNEQFF. In DNA form, the CDR3 reads TGTGCCTGGAGTGTATTGTGGGGACTAAAAAATGAGCAGTTCTTC.

The chain has TRBV6-2 or TRBV6-3 and TRBJ2-6; TRBD1 agrees at 7 bases. Germline-derived CDR1 and CDR2 are MNHEY and SVGEGT. The ends lost 2 bases at V and 4 bases at J; junction bases unmatched: 2. The CDR3 runs to 15 residues. The CDR3: CASSYRGRGANVLTF. CDR3 in DNA: TGTGCCAGCAGTTACAGGGGGCGCGGGGCCAACGTCCTGACTTTC.

This sequence joins TRBV5-4 and TRBJ2-2; 14 bases align to TRBD2. The CDR3 totals 18 residues. The V gene's germline CDR1 is SGHNT and CDR2 YYREEE (reference sequence). V shed 5 bases and J 0 bases; nucleotides not matched to a gene: 6. The CDR3 DNA follows: TGTGCCAGCAGTCCGGGACTAGCGGGAGTCACGAACACCGGGGAGCTGTTTTTT. Protein: CASSPGLAGVTNTGELFF.

CDR3 DNA sequence: TGTGCCAGCAGCTTAGTGGGACAGGGGGCGGGCACCGGGGAGCTGTTTTTT. Translating it yields CASSLVGQGAGTGELFF. This rearrangement joins TRBV7-8 to TRBJ2-2; 12 nucleotides line up with TRBD1. Per germline, CDR1 SGHVS and CDR2 FQNEAQ. The ends lost 1 base at V and 4 bases at J; junction bases unmatched: 4. This CDR3 is 17 amino acids long.

The chain links TRBV5-1 to TRBJ1-2, with D perhaps TRBD1 (5 bases). V was cut by 0 bases and J by 8 bases, with 14 bases left in between. The CDR3 consists of 14 residues. Germline V lookup: CDR1 SGHRS, CDR2 YFSETQ. The CDR3 DNA reads TGCGCCAGCAGCTTGGGGGGCGCGGTCTCGGGCTACACCTTC. It codes for CASSLGGAVSGYTF.

This chain uses TRBV11-2 with TRBJ1-4; D remains ambiguous. This CDR3 is built from 12 residues. Deletions cut 2 bases from V and 8 bases from J, with 6 bases between. Germline lookup yields CDR1 SGHAT and CDR2 FQNNGV. This CDR3 reads CASSLRVEKLFF. The CDR3 bases are TGTGCCAGCAGCTTACGGGTGGAAAAACTGTTTTTT. Full variable domain (remainder filled in from reference TRBV11-2 and TRBJ1-4): EAGVAQSPRYKIIEKRQSVAFWCNPISGHATLYWYQQILGQGPKLLIQFQNNGVVDDSQLPKDRFSAERLKGVDSTLKIQPAKLEDSAVYLCASSLRVEKLFFGSGTQLSVL.

This chain joins TRBV11-3 and TRBJ2-4, with 8 bases matching TRBD1. Germline loops: CDR1 SGHNT, CDR2 YENEEA. V gave up 5 bases and J gave up 0 bases; unmatched junction bases: 6. This CDR3 is 16 amino acids long. CDR3 protein: CASSPGQGAAKNIQYF. The CDR3 nucleotides read TGTGCCAGCAGCCCAGGACAGGGTGCAGCCAAAAACATTCAGTACTTC.

The chain couples TRBV19 to TRBJ1-5; 7 nucleotides match TRBD1. The CDR3 has 16 residues. Germline CDR1 is LNHDA and CDR2 is SQIVND (reference sequence). V shed 5 bases, J shed 5 bases, and the junction held 12 bases outside the gene matches. The CDR3 DNA follows: TGTGCCAGTAGTCCTCCCGGGACAGCTGTGCATCAGCCCCAGCATTTT. Its translation is CASSPPGTAVHQPQHF. Looking up the rest from reference TRBV19 and TRBJ1-5 gives the full variable domain: DGGITQSPKYLFRKEGQNVTLSCEQNLNHDAMYWYRQDPGQGLRLIYYSQIVNDFQKGDIAEGYSVSREKKESFPLTVTSAQKNPTAFYLCASSPPGTAVHQPQHFGDGTRLSIL.

The rearrangement links TRBV20-1 to TRBJ1-2; D is perhaps TRBD1 (6 bases). The CDR3 loop spans 13 amino acids. The germline V and J ends were trimmed by 3 bases and 7 bases, with 15 bases remaining between them. Germline V gene sequence: CDR1 DFQATT, CDR2 SNEGSKA (reference sequence). The CDR3 DNA follows: TGCAGTGCTAGTGAGGACAGTTGGGGTGGCTACACCTTC. Protein product: CSASEDSWGGYTF.

The CDR3 region has the DNA TGTGCCAGCAGCTTATTTGGGGGCATTTCACCCCTCCACTTT. As protein: CASSLFGGISPLHF. This sequence joins TRBV11-2 and TRBJ1-6; maybe TRBD1 (6 bases). V dropped 2 bases and J dropped 9 bases, with 11 bases sitting between them. Germline assignment: CDR1 SGHAT and CDR2 FQNNGV. This CDR3 has 14 residues.

This chain joins TRBV18 and TRBJ2-1, with 7 positions matching TRBD2. J lost 3 bases, V lost 1 base, and 6 bases had no gene match. Germline CDR1 is KGHSH and CDR2 is LQKENI. The CDR3 covers 16 residues. The CDR3 DNA sequence: TGTGCCAGCTCACCACGACTAGCCAACCTCTACAATGAGCAGTTCTTC. Translated, it gives CASSPRLANLYNEQFF.

The chain recombines TRBV27 with TRBJ2-7, with 11 bases lining up with TRBD2. The germline CDR1 and CDR2 sequences are MNHEY and SMNVEV (reference sequence). The length of the CDR3 is 16 residues. The trim removed 5 bases at V and 10 bases at J, leaving 16 bases unmatched. CDR3 DNA: TGTGCCAGCAGTGCCTCCGGGACTAGCGGACCAAGTCTTCAGTACTTC. Translated: CASSASGTSGPSLQYF.

V gene TRBV5-1 combines with J gene TRBJ2-7; 9 nucleotides align to TRBD2. The CDR3 is 16 residues long. J gave up 4 bases and V 0 bases, and 8 bases lay outside the gene matches. Germline V gene sequence: CDR1 SGHRS, CDR2 YFSETQ. The CDR3 region is CASSLAPSREGYEQYF. For the CDR3, the DNA is TGCGCCAGCAGCTTGGCCCCCTCGCGGGAGGGGTACGAGCAGTACTTC.

The chain employs TRBV10-1 and TRBJ1-2; D is unresolved. The CDR3 covers 13 residues. V was pared by 3 bases and J by 3 bases, with 8 bases between. Germline CDR1 is WNHNN and CDR2 is SYGVQD (reference sequence). The CDR3 here is CASSDSADYGYTF. DNA for the CDR3: TGCGCCAGCAGTGATTCGGCGGACTATGGCTACACCTTC.

This clone was observed a handful of times. The CDR3: CSVDGRGRTEAFF. Here the CDR3 DNA reads TGCAGCGTTGACGGCAGGGGTCGGACTGAAGCTTTCTTT. The rearrangement joins TRBV29-1 to TRBJ1-1, with D perhaps matching TRBD1 (6 bases). Germline CDR1 and CDR2: SQVTM and ANQGSEA. This CDR3 is 13 amino acids long. V shed 3 bases and J shed 5 bases, with 13 bases lying between them.